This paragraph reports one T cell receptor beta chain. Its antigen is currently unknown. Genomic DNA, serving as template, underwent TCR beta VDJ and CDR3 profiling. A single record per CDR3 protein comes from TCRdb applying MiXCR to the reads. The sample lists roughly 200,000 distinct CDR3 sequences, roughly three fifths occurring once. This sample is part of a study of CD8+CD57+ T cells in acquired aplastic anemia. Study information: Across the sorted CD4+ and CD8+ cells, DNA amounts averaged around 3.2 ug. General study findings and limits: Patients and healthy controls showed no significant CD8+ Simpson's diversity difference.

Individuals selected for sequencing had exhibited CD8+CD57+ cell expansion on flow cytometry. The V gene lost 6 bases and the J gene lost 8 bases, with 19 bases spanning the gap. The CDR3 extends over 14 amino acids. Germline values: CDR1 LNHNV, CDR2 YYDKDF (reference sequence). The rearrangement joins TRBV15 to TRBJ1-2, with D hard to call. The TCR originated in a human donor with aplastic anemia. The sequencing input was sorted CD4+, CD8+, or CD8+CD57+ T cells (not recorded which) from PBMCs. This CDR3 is CATRPGVGRGGYTF. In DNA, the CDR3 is TGTGCCACCAGACCAGGAGTAGGGAGAGGAGGCTACACCTTC. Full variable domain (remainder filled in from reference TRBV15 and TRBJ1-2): DAMVIQNPRYQVTQFGKPVTLSCSQTLNHNVMYWYQQKSSQAPKLLFHYYDKDFNNEADTPDNFQSRRPNTSFCFLDIRSPGLGDTAMYLCATRPGVGRGGYTFGSGTRLTVV.